This T cell receptor (beta chain) appears in the sequencing data of a study of blood T cell repertoires in COVID-19. Overall study context: The origin of the acute and convalescent COVID-19 samples was the United States, Italy and Spain. The cDNA or gDNA used as material had been derived from T cells, B-cell-depleted T cells, or PBMCs.

In the original processing: Estimation of nucleated cell counts was performed using reference gene primer amplification. Clones were sequenced by immunoSEQ multiplex PCR, and TCRdb holds only the in-frame ones, with some missing. That table furnishes V, J and clone size, whereas the DNA furnished D and trimming. The sample includes hundreds of thousands of clones, approximately 85% of them seen just once. Those enrolled, adults aged roughly 18 to 95 years, came from roughly 22 US areas. Losses at the gene ends were 1 base for V and 5 bases for J; bases not matched to a gene: 2. CDR1 and CDR2 (germline): SGHKS, YYEKEE (reference sequence). CDR3 length: 13 residues.

This chain connects TRBV5-5 to TRBJ1-1, with 7 bases fitting TRBD1. Sequenced: PBMCs or T cells enriched from blood (not recorded which). This receptor was identified in a woman between 50 and 59 years old with acute COVID-19. CDR3 nucleotide sequence: TGTGCCAGCAGCTTGACAGGGGTGACTGAAGCTTTCTTT. This encodes CASSLTGVTEAFF.